Below are 30 T cell receptor beta chains sequenced from a single sample in a study of CD8+ T cells in alopecia areata. The treatment here: oral pan-JAK inhibitor, 5-10 mg twice daily. cDNA prepared by RNA extraction and subsequent reverse transcription served as the template for sequencing. Produced via immunoSEQ multiplex PCR; TCRdb's table is partial and in-frame only. The sample consists of approximately 280,000 clones, over 45% of them appearing once. Here the sequenced sample was CD4+ T cells sorted from blood, taken at week 24, from a patient treated with tofacitinib. Receptor source: a human donor with alopecia areata.

This clone has just a few counts. V is TRBV18 and J is TRBJ2-5, with TRBD2 matching over 8 bases. V shed 3 bases and J 3 bases; nucleotides not matched to a gene: 6. The CDR3 sequence is 15 residues long. Germline loops: CDR1 KGHSH, CDR2 LQKENI. The chain's CDR3 is CASSPVSGVKETQYF. The DNA for the CDR3 is TGTGCCAGCTCACCCGTTAGCGGGGTTAAAGAGACCCAGTACTTC.

The V gene is TRBV9, the J gene TRBJ1-2; the match to TRBD1 covers 9 bases. V gave up 4 bases and J gave up 4 bases; unmatched junction bases: 11. The CDR3 has 16 residues. Germline V gene sequence: CDR1 SGDLS, CDR2 YYNGEE. CDR3: CASSLYRDRDLYGYTF. CDR3 nucleotides: TGTGCCAGCAGCCTCTACCGGGACAGGGATCTCTATGGCTACACCTTC.

The rearrangement links TRBV2 to TRBJ2-5, with a tentative D call TRBD2 (5 bases). CDR3 length equals 12 residues. In germline, CDR1 is SNHLY, CDR2 FYNNEI. Trimming stripped 4 bases from V and 5 bases from J, with 8 bases between. CDR3 sequence reads: CASSGTLETQYF. Here the CDR3 DNA reads TGTGCCAGCAGTGGGACTCTGGAGACCCAGTACTTC.

This chain joins TRBV28 and TRBJ2-7; 7 bases agree with TRBD1. V lost 4 bases and J lost 2; bases outside the gene matches: 8. The CDR3 is 15 residues long. Germline V gene sequence: CDR1 MDHEN, CDR2 SYDVKM. CDR3 sequence (DNA): TGTGCCAGCAGTTCGACAGGGATCGGGACCTACGAGCAGTACTTC. Translation gives CASSSTGIGTYEQYF.

J is TRBJ1-5 and V is TRBV2; D gene unclear. V lost 4 bases, J lost 0 bases, and 16 bases lay in between. Germline-derived CDR1 and CDR2 are SNHLY and FYNNEI. The CDR3 sequence is 17 residues long. CDR3: CASSGQSSRFSNQPQHF. Written as DNA, the CDR3 is TGTGCCAGCAGTGGGCAGTCAAGTCGCTTTAGCAATCAGCCCCAGCATTTT. Full variable domain (missing parts from reference TRBV2 and TRBJ1-5): EPEVTQTPSHQVTQMGQEVILRCVPISNHLYFYWYRQILGQKVEFLVSFYNNEISEKSEIFDDQFSVERPDGSNFTLKIRSTKLEDSAMYFCASSGQSSRFSNQPQHFGDGTRLSIL.

The chain combines TRBV6-5 with TRBJ2-7; no reliable D call. CDR1 is MNHEY, CDR2 SVGAGI, per germline. CDR3 length: 14 residues. The germline V and J ends were trimmed by 0 bases and 3 bases, with 9 bases remaining between them. In DNA form, the CDR3 reads TGTGCCAGCAGTTACTCAAGAGACGGCTACGAGCAGTACTTC. It translates to CASSYSRDGYEQYF.

The rearrangement links TRBV28 to TRBJ2-7, with 8 bases lining up with TRBD1. Germline V gene data show CDR1 as MDHEN and CDR2 as SYDVKM. V was pared by 5 bases and J by 6 bases, with 3 bases of the junction left unmatched. The CDR3 sequence is 12 residues long. CDR3 loop: CASSTGGSEQYF. Written as DNA, the CDR3 is TGTGCCAGCAGTACAGGGGGAAGCGAGCAGTACTTC.

The J gene is TRBJ2-3, the V gene TRBV7-9; D not resolved. The germline V gene has CDR1 SEHNR and CDR2 FQNEAQ (reference sequence). Trimming cost V 2 bases and J 1 base, with 4 bases left between them. This CDR3 has 13 amino acids. CDR3 DNA sequence: TGTGCCAGCAGCTTATCGGGCACAGATACGCAGTATTTT. This encodes CASSLSGTDTQYF.

The chain carries TRBV4-1 and TRBJ2-5; D possibly uses TRBD1 or TRBD2 (5 bases each). V was cut by 4 bases and J by 3 bases, with 15 bases left in between. The V gene's germline CDR1 is MGHRA and CDR2 YSYEKL. The CDR3 length is 15 residues. CDR3: CASSRTGAIKETQYF. The CDR3 bases are TGCGCCAGCAGCCGCACCGGGGCTATAAAAGAGACCCAGTACTTC.

V and J are TRBV28 and TRBJ2-7; D not resolved. CDR1 is MDHEN and CDR2 is SYDVKM in the germline V gene. This CDR3 comprises 14 residues. V lost 0 bases and J lost 0, with 6 bases in between. The DNA of the CDR3 is TGTGCCAGCAGTTTATGGCCCGTCTCCTACGAGCAGTACTTC. It yields the protein CASSLWPVSYEQYF.

The rearrangement links TRBV7-9 to TRBJ1-1, with a tentative D call TRBD1 (6 bases). V lost 3 bases to trimming and J lost 1 base, with 15 bases between them. The CDR3 has 16 residues. The germline V gene has CDR1 SEHNR and CDR2 FQNEAQ (reference sequence). The CDR3 protein is CASSFFSTGPNTEAFF. The DNA for the CDR3 is TGTGCCAGCAGCTTTTTTTCCACAGGGCCGAACACTGAAGCTTTCTTT.

This clone was counted between two and nine times. This sequence joins TRBV14 and TRBJ1-2; no clear D gene. CDR3 length: 14 amino acids. Germline CDR1 SGHDN, CDR2 FVKESK. V was trimmed by 0 bases and J by 8 bases, leaving 13 bases between them. The CDR3 DNA sequence: TGTGCCAGCAGCCAAGATCAAGGGTCGTACGGCTACACCTTC. Its translation is CASSQDQGSYGYTF.

The chain has TRBV28 and TRBJ2-7; D might be TRBD1 (5 bases). This CDR3 spans 15 amino acids. Per the germline V gene, CDR1 is MDHEN and CDR2 is SYDVKM. V lost 6 bases, J lost 3 bases, and 18 bases lay in between. The CDR3 nucleotides read TGTGCCAGCAGCCCGTATTTAGGGGCCCACTACGAGCAGTACTTC. It yields the protein CASSPYLGAHYEQYF.

The chain combines TRBV25-1 with TRBJ2-3; D may be TRBD2 (6 bases). CDR1 and CDR2 from the germline V gene are MGHDK and SYGVNS. The CDR3 is 15 amino acids. Trimming took off 6 bases at V and 2 bases at J, with 15 bases between the two ends. Here the CDR3 reads CASRRSGTFTDTQYF. The CDR3 DNA reads TGTGCCAGCAGACGATCCGGGACTTTCACAGATACGCAGTATTTT.

V is TRBV19 and J is TRBJ1-5, with D possibly TRBD1 on 5 matching bases. The CDR3 is 15 amino acids. CDR1 LNHDA and CDR2 SQIVND come from the germline V gene (reference sequence). Trimming pared 1 base from V and 5 bases from J, leaving 12 bases between. Here the CDR3 DNA reads TGTGCCAGTAGTATAGGATCAGGGAAGTATCAGCCCCAGCATTTT. Protein sequence: CASSIGSGKYQPQHF.

The sample holds a few counts of this clone. V gene TRBV6-1 combines with J gene TRBJ2-5; D possibly corresponds to TRBD2 (7 bases). The CDR3 loop spans 15 amino acids. Trimming left V 2 bases short and J 5 bases short, with 15 bases between. Per germline, CDR1 MNHNS and CDR2 SASEGT. CDR3 residues: CASSEFVGGQETQYF. DNA for the CDR3: TGTGCCAGCAGTGAATTCGTGGGGGGGCAGGAGACCCAGTACTTC.

The chain carries TRBV5-1 and TRBJ1-1; no firm D call. Trimming removed 1 base from V and 1 base from J, with 8 bases in between. The CDR3 covers 14 residues. Germline V CDR1 and CDR2: SGHRS, YFSETQ. The CDR3 region has the DNA TGCGCCAGCAGCTTGACAGACACGAACACTGAAGCTTTCTTT. Translation: CASSLTDTNTEAFF.

Comments on this clone: The junction and the germline gene differ at one end; a read error may be behind it. V gene TRBV7-2 combines with J gene TRBJ1-4; D is ambiguous. The CDR3 sequence is 13 residues long. Germline V gene data show CDR1 as SGHTA and CDR2 as FQGNSA. CDR3 coding DNA: TGTGCCAGCAGCTTATCCGGGGAACAGTCCCCCCGCTTT. Residues: CASSLSGEQSPRF.

This clone was recorded only once. The chain recombines TRBV7-6 with TRBJ1-2; no firm D call. The CDR3 length is 12 residues. From germline, CDR1 is SGHVS and CDR2 FNYEAQ. Deletions cut 2 bases from V and 6 bases from J, with 7 bases between. CDR3 sequence reads: CASSLRGDGYTF. In DNA form, the CDR3 reads TGTGCCAGCAGCTTACGTGGGGATGGCTACACCTTC.

The V call is TRBV2, the J call TRBJ1-5; 7 nucleotides align to TRBD1. The V gene end was trimmed by 2 bases and the J gene end by 5 bases; junction bases not matched to a gene: 6. Germline lookup yields CDR1 SNHLY and CDR2 FYNNEI. The CDR3 runs to 15 residues. The CDR3 region has the DNA TGTGCCAGCAGTGAACGCGGTCAGGGGGATCAGCCCCAGCATTTT. It codes for CASSERGQGDQPQHF. Full variable domain (missing parts from reference TRBV2 and TRBJ1-5): EPEVTQTPSHQVTQMGQEVILRCVPISNHLYFYWYRQILGQKVEFLVSFYNNEISEKSEIFDDQFSVERPDGSNFTLKIRSTKLEDSAMYFCASSERGQGDQPQHFGDGTRLSIL.

This chain links TRBV30 with TRBJ1-2; no clear D. Germline CDR1 is GTSNPN and CDR2 is SVGIG (reference sequence). This CDR3 is built from 13 residues. Trimming cost V 1 base and J 3 bases, with 9 bases left between them. In nucleotides, the CDR3 is TGTGCCTGGAGTGATTGGGCAGACTATGGCTACACCTTC. Translating gives CAWSDWADYGYTF.

This clone turned up a few times. The chain combines TRBV7-3 with TRBJ2-5, with D uncertain. CDR1 SGHTA and CDR2 FQGTGA come from the germline V gene. This CDR3 comprises 13 residues. Trimming took off 5 bases at V and 2 bases at J, with 9 bases between the two ends. CDR3 loop: CASSPNKQETQYF. In nucleotides, the CDR3 is TGTGCCAGCAGCCCTAACAAGCAAGAGACCCAGTACTTC.

This sequence joins TRBV30 and TRBJ1-2; tentative D call: TRBD1 (5 bases). This CDR3 spans 12 amino acids. Germline lookup yields CDR1 GTSNPN and CDR2 SVGIG (reference sequence). V shed 5 bases and J shed 4 bases, with 11 bases lying between them. The CDR3 bases are TGTGCCTGGGCAGGGTACCTCTATGGCTACACCTTC. The encoded protein is CAWAGYLYGYTF.

This chain joins TRBV7-8 and TRBJ2-7; TRBD1 agrees at 7 bases. This CDR3 spans 14 amino acids. V shed 3 bases, J shed 2 bases, and the junction held 4 bases outside the gene matches. Germline CDR1 and CDR2: SGHVS and FQNEAQ. The CDR3 region is CASSFRDSPYEQYF. The CDR3 DNA reads as TGTGCCAGCAGCTTCCGGGACAGCCCCTACGAGCAGTACTTC.

The genes are TRBV7-2 and TRBJ2-3; D gene uncertain. Trimming removed 0 bases at V and 0 bases at J, with 7 bases between. This CDR3 has 15 residues. The V gene's germline CDR1 is SGHTA and CDR2 FQGNSA. CDR3 bases: TGTGCCAGCAGCTTAGCGGGGTTAAGCACAGATACGCAGTATTTT. This translates into CASSLAGLSTDTQYF. The whole variable domain, remainder taken from reference TRBV7-2 and TRBJ2-3, is GAGVSQSPSNKVTEKGKDVELRCDPISGHTALYWYRQSLGQGLEFLIYFQGNSAPDKSGLPSDRFSAERTGGSVSTLTIQRTQQEDSAVYLCASSLAGLSTDTQYFGPGTRLTVL.

The rearrangement uses TRBV9 and TRBJ2-2; 9 bases are shared with TRBD2. V lost 3 bases and J lost 0; bases outside the gene matches: 3. Germline V CDR1 and CDR2: SGDLS, YYNGEE. This CDR3 contains 16 residues. CDR3 DNA: TGTGCCAGCAGCGGTAGCGGGGGAGCGAACACCGGGGAGCTGTTTTTT. Protein product: CASSGSGGANTGELFF.

This clone appeared a few times. The chain uses TRBV29-1 and TRBJ2-5, with 7 bases identical to TRBD1. This CDR3 comprises 11 residues. Germline V lookup: CDR1 SQVTM, CDR2 ANQGSEA. Trimming at V came to 6 bases and at J to 4 bases, leaving 2 bases not matched to a gene. The CDR3 protein is CSVPGGETQYF. In DNA, the CDR3 is TGCAGCGTCCCAGGGGGAGAGACCCAGTACTTC.

V and J are TRBV9 and TRBJ2-1; D may be TRBD1 or TRBD2 (5 bases each). This CDR3 is 22 amino acids long. Deletions cut 0 bases from V and 2 bases from J, with 30 bases between. In germline, CDR1 is SGDLS, CDR2 YYNGEE. DNA of the CDR3: TGTGCCAGCAGCGTAGCTAATTGGGAACCAGTTAGGGCAGGGAGAGCCTACAATGAGCAGTTCTTC. Protein product: CASSVANWEPVRAGRAYNEQFF. Complete variable domain (other parts from reference TRBV9 and TRBJ2-1): DSGVTQTPKHLITATGQRVTLRCSPRSGDLSVYWYQQSLDQGLQFLIQYYNGEERAKGNILERFSAQQFPDLHSELNLSSLELGDSALYFCASSVANWEPVRAGRAYNEQFFGPGTRLTVL.

The chain uses TRBV19 and TRBJ2-2, with D unclear. The CDR3 consists of 13 residues. V lost 8 bases and J 2 bases, leaving 9 bases between the germline ends. Germline V gene data show CDR1 as LNHDA and CDR2 as SQIVND (reference sequence). This CDR3 is CASGIFNTGELFF. In DNA, the CDR3 is TGTGCCAGTGGGATATTCAACACCGGGGAGCTGTTTTTT.

This chain connects TRBV7-2 to TRBJ2-3; TRBD2 aligns across 8 bases. The CDR3 runs 14 residues. With 4 bases clipped from V and 2 bases from J, the junction kept 2 bases outside the gene matches. Germline V gives CDR1 SGHTA, CDR2 FQGNSA. CDR3 protein: CASSYGGATDTQYF. The CDR3 nucleotides read TGTGCCAGCAGCTACGGGGGGGCCACAGATACGCAGTATTTT.